The TCR beta chain under discussion was sequenced for a study of T-cell memory formation after mild COVID-19. Findings of the study overall: The appearance of some responding clones in pre-infection memory suggested that cross-reactive memory joined.

Details on this clonotype: The antigen is unknown.

One entry per CDR3 protein results from TCRdb running MiXCR on the 5' RACE reads. The sample yields about 470,000 distinct CDR3 sequences, around 25% seen once. The length of the CDR3 is 16 residues. The junction had 9 bases not matched to a gene; V was cut back by 5 bases and J by 9 bases. The gene calls are TRBV12-3 or TRBV12-4 and TRBJ2-4; 14 positions match TRBD2. The sample taken for sequencing was PBMCs or a T cell subset sorted from them (not recorded which). This sequence originates from an adult woman who had mild COVID-19 (a few samples of this study predate the infection). Cell type and time point are not known. The CDR3: CASSPRTSGGSPIQYF. DNA of the CDR3: TGTGCCAGCAGTCCCCGGACTAGCGGGGGGTCCCCCATTCAGTACTTC.